This entry lists 23 T cell receptor beta chains sequenced from one sample in a study of glioma-infiltrating T cells after dendritic cell vaccination. Generated by immunoSEQ multiplex PCR, the TCRdb table keeps only in-frame clones and is missing some. Among under 40,000 clones listed, more than 90% were seen once. The specimen comprised blood, sampled before dendritic cell vaccination. The origin of the receptors is a human donor with glioblastoma.

Of note for this clone: One end of the junction does not line up with germline, which may come from a read error. Other nucleotide sequences from this sample produce the same CDR3. The rearrangement joins TRBV30 to TRBJ1-6; D not resolved. The CDR3 totals 15 residues. CDR1 GTSNPN and CDR2 SVGIG come from the germline V gene (reference sequence). CDR3 nucleotides: TGTGCCTGGAGCCTCGGGAACTCCTATAATTCCCCCCTCCACTTT. Protein sequence: CAWSLGNSYNSPLHF. Based on the CDR3 plus reference TRBV30 and TRBJ1-6, the full variable domain is SQTIHQWPATLVQPVGSPLSLECTVEGTSNPNLYWYRQAAGRGLQLLFYSVGIGQISSEVPQNLSASRPQDRQFILSSKKLLLSDSGFYLCAWSLGNSYNSPLHFGNGTRLTVT.

The chain combines TRBV2 with TRBJ1-3, with TRBD1 as a possible D gene (6 bases). There are 15 residues in the CDR3. From germline, CDR1 is SNHLY and CDR2 FYNNEI. The V end lost 7 bases, the J end lost 7 bases, and 20 bases lay between the germline ends. CDR3 amino acids: CASTTDRSRLNTIYF. CDR3 coding DNA: TGTGCCAGCACCACCGACAGGTCCCGCCTGAACACCATATATTTT.

The rearrangement uses TRBV19 and TRBJ2-7; 9 bases align to TRBD1. Germline CDR1 reads LNHDA; CDR2 reads SQIVND (reference sequence). The CDR3 consists of 15 residues. V dropped 0 bases and J dropped 7; count of bases not matched to a gene: 7. As DNA, the CDR3 is TGTGCCAGTAGTATAGATGGGGACAGGGTGAGGGAGCAGTACTTC. Amino acid sequence: CASSIDGDRVREQYF. Looking up the rest from reference TRBV19 and TRBJ2-7 gives the full variable domain: DGGITQSPKYLFRKEGQNVTLSCEQNLNHDAMYWYRQDPGQGLRLIYYSQIVNDFQKGDIAEGYSVSREKKESFPLTVTSAQKNPTAFYLCASSIDGDRVREQYFGPGTRLTVT.

The rearrangement uses TRBV27 and TRBJ2-1, with TRBD2 matching over 7 bases. Germline CDR1 reads MNHEY; CDR2 reads SMNVEV (reference sequence). The V segment lost 4 bases and the J segment 4 bases; nucleotides outside the gene matches: 13. The CDR3 spans 17 residues. The CDR3 DNA reads as TGTGCCAGCAGTTCTCCCGTCCCCGGGACTACATACAATGAGCAGTTCTTC. Its translation is CASSSPVPGTTYNEQFF.

V is TRBV19 and J is TRBJ1-5, with 9 bases lining up with TRBD1. This CDR3 contains 15 residues. V trimming: 5 bases; J trimming: 5 bases; junction bases outside the gene matches: 7. Germline V CDR1 and CDR2: LNHDA, SQIVND (reference sequence). CDR3 DNA: TGTGCCAGTAGTGGGGGACAGGGTACATATCAGCCCCAGCATTTT. It translates to CASSGGQGTYQPQHF.

The V gene is TRBV5-1, the J gene TRBJ1-1; 12 nucleotides agree with TRBD1. The germline CDR1 and CDR2 sequences are SGHRS and YFSETQ. Losses at the gene ends were 0 bases for V and 4 bases for J; bases not matched to a gene: 4. CDR3 size: 16 residues. CDR3: CASSLDGTGGFTEAFF. DNA for the CDR3: TGCGCCAGCAGCTTGGATGGGACAGGGGGCTTCACTGAAGCTTTCTTT.

The chain carries TRBV6-5 and TRBJ1-3; no definite D call. The CDR3 is made up of 14 amino acids. Between the trimmed V and J ends, which lost 4 bases and 3 bases, there was a span of 10 bases. Germline V gives CDR1 MNHEY, CDR2 SVGAGI. CDR3 region: CASSSADFGNTIYF. The CDR3 DNA reads TGTGCCAGCAGTTCCGCCGACTTTGGAAACACCATATATTTT.

This clone was found a few times. J is TRBJ2-7 and V is TRBV6-5; the match to TRBD1 covers 8 bases. CDR3 length: 15 amino acids. Germline-derived CDR1 and CDR2 are MNHEY and SVGAGI. Germline trimming cut 2 bases from V and 4 bases from J; bases unmatched to any gene: 7. The CDR3 sequence is CASSYVQGAVYEQYF. CDR3 coding DNA: TGTGCCAGCAGTTACGTTCAGGGGGCGGTATACGAGCAGTACTTC.

The V gene is TRBV27, the J gene TRBJ2-1; TRBD1 matches at 9 bases. This CDR3 spans 17 amino acids. Trimming removed 3 bases from V and 5 bases from J; junction bases left unmatched: 11. Germline V gene data show CDR1 as MNHEY and CDR2 as SMNVEV (reference sequence). Here the CDR3 reads CASSLHVWTGADNEQFF. CDR3 DNA: TGTGCCAGCAGTTTGCACGTTTGGACAGGGGCAGACAATGAGCAGTTCTTC.

This clone was picked up one time. The gene calls are TRBV6-5 and TRBJ2-6, with D hard to call. The CDR3 contains 14 residues. Germline lookup yields CDR1 MNHEY and CDR2 SVGAGI. The germline V and J ends were trimmed by 8 bases and 2 bases, with 10 bases remaining between them. The CDR3 loop reads CASQPRTGANVLTF. CDR3 DNA: TGTGCCAGCCAACCCAGAACTGGGGCCAACGTCCTGACTTTC.

The rearrangement joins TRBV27 to TRBJ1-2; TRBD1 matches 7 bases. Germline V lookup: CDR1 MNHEY, CDR2 SMNVEV (reference sequence). The trim removed 3 bases at V and 8 bases at J, leaving 12 bases unmatched. CDR3 length equals 15 residues. The CDR3 DNA follows: TGTGCCAGCAGTTTTTATCTCGACAGGGAGAAAGGCTACACCTTC. This translates into CASSFYLDREKGYTF.

V usage is TRBV5-1 and J usage is TRBJ2-3, with 8 bases matching TRBD2. Germline CDR1 and CDR2: SGHRS and YFSETQ. The CDR3 is made up of 14 amino acids. J lost 6 bases, V lost 0 bases, and 3 bases had no gene match. CDR3 amino acids: CASSLAGGPDTQYF. Written as DNA, the CDR3 is TGCGCCAGCAGCTTGGCGGGGGGGCCGGATACGCAGTATTTT.

The V and J genes are TRBV15 and TRBJ2-7; TRBD1 is a possible D gene (6 bases). The CDR3 covers 17 residues. Germline V lookup: CDR1 LNHNV, CDR2 YYDKDF (reference sequence). V gave up 0 bases and J gave up 2 bases, with 17 bases separating them. The CDR3 sequence is CATSRDWTLGAAYEQYF. The CDR3 coding sequence is TGTGCCACCAGCAGAGATTGGACTTTGGGGGCGGCCTACGAGCAGTACTTC.

The rearrangement links TRBV9 to TRBJ2-3; D is undetermined. Per the germline V gene, CDR1 is SGDLS and CDR2 is YYNGEE. With 0 bases removed from V and 0 bases from J, the gap between germline ends came to 8 bases. The CDR3 is made up of 15 amino acids. CDR3 in DNA: TGTGCCAGCAGCGTAGTAGATAAGAGCACAGATACGCAGTATTTT. This gives the protein CASSVVDKSTDTQYF.

V usage is TRBV9 and J usage is TRBJ2-4; 8 nucleotides line up with TRBD2. Unmatched junction bases numbered 3, after V lost 4 bases and J lost 6 bases. The germline gives CDR1 SGDLS, CDR2 YYNGEE. The CDR3 totals 13 residues. In nucleotides, the CDR3 is TGTGCCAGCAGCCTGGCGGGGGGAAACATTCAGTACTTC. Amino acid sequence: CASSLAGGNIQYF.

Remarks on this clone: The junction differs from germline at one of its ends, possibly a read error. Within the sample, other DNA sequences also encode this same CDR3. The V and J genes are TRBV2 and TRBJ1-6; perhaps TRBD1 as D (5 bases). The CDR3 length is 16 residues. Germline CDR1 reads SNHLY; CDR2 reads FYNNEI. The CDR3 DNA reads as TGTGCCAGCAGTGATCGGGGGAGCTCCTATAATTCCCCCCTCCACTTT. This codes for CASSDRGSSYNSPLHF.

The CDR3 DNA follows: TGTGCCAGTAGGGAATCACGGGGGAGAAACACCATATATTTT. Translating gives CASRESRGRNTIYF. The J gene is TRBJ1-3, the V gene TRBV19; TRBD1 might be the D (5 bases). The CDR3 loop spans 14 amino acids. Germline loops: CDR1 LNHDA, CDR2 SQIVND (reference sequence). The ends were cut back, 6 bases at V and 5 bases at J, with 14 bases in the middle.

J is TRBJ1-5 and V is TRBV30; D might be TRBD1 (5 bases). CDR3 length: 14 amino acids. Germline-derived CDR1 and CDR2 are GTSNPN and SVGIG (reference sequence). Between the trimmed V and J ends, which lost 2 bases and 7 bases, there was a span of 15 bases. CDR3 coding DNA: TGTGCCTGGAGTAAAGGGACCGGGAGGCAGCCCCAGCATTTT. Amino acids: CAWSKGTGRQPQHF. Full variable domain (rest looked up from reference TRBV30 and TRBJ1-5): SQTIHQWPATLVQPVGSPLSLECTVEGTSNPNLYWYRQAAGRGLQLLFYSVGIGQISSEVPQNLSASRPQDRQFILSSKKLLLSDSGFYLCAWSKGTGRQPQHFGDGTRLSIL.

The chain uses TRBV14 and TRBJ2-2; a weak D match, TRBD1 (6 bases). The CDR3 runs 14 residues. The V end lost 4 bases, the J end lost 4 bases, and 10 bases lay between the germline ends. Germline CDR1 is SGHDN and CDR2 is FVKESK. Here the CDR3 DNA reads TGTGCCAGCAGCCCGGGACATACCACCGGGGAGCTGTTTTTT. This encodes CASSPGHTTGELFF.

The chain is built from TRBV2 and TRBJ2-7, with a tentative D call TRBD2 (6 bases). The germline V gene has CDR1 SNHLY and CDR2 FYNNEI. The V gene lost 2 bases and the J gene lost 0 bases, with 8 bases spanning the gap. This CDR3 spans 14 amino acids. CDR3 bases: TGTGCCAGCAGTGAATTGGGGGGCTCCTACGAGCAGTACTTC. Translated: CASSELGGSYEQYF.

This clone showed up just a few times. This chain links TRBV7-9 with TRBJ1-6, with a weak D call TRBD1 (6 bases). CDR1 and CDR2 (germline): SEHNR, FQNEAQ (reference sequence). The CDR3 is made up of 17 amino acids. The V end was cut by 7 bases, the J end by 9 bases, with 25 bases between. In DNA form, the CDR3 reads TGTGCCAGCAAAAGGACGGGGGGCGCGGATAAAGCTTCACCCCTCCACTTT. Its protein is CASKRTGGADKASPLHF.

The V and J genes are TRBV7-8 and TRBJ1-1; 7 positions match TRBD1. CDR1 is SGHVS, CDR2 FQNEAQ, per germline. The CDR3 contains 14 residues. V was pared by 8 bases and J by 5 bases, with 11 bases of the junction left unmatched. The CDR3 is CASLIQGQGTEAFF. Written as DNA, the CDR3 is TGTGCCAGCCTGATACAGGGGCAGGGGACTGAAGCTTTCTTT.

The V gene is TRBV6-6, the J gene TRBJ2-3; TRBD2 agrees at 11 bases. V gave up 6 bases and J gave up 3 bases; unmatched junction bases: 5. Per the germline V gene, CDR1 is MNHNY and CDR2 is SVGAGI (reference sequence). The CDR3 contains 15 residues. The CDR3 sequence: CASSPGTSGTDTQYF. In DNA, the CDR3 is TGTGCCAGCAGCCCCGGGACTAGCGGTACAGATACGCAGTATTTT.